These T cell receptor beta chains were read from a single sample in a study of OX40 agonist ivuxolimab in advanced cancers. The table came from immunoSEQ multiplex PCR; TCRdb's copy has only in-frame clones and leaves some out. The sample records about 72,000 clones, about 91% being singletons. Sample: CD4+ or CD8+ T cells sorted from blood, taken in a trial of the OX40 agonist ivuxolimab. The receptor set was obtained from an adult with an advanced solid tumor such as melanoma, head and neck, liver or kidney cancer. Both conserved end residues are part of each CDR3. The D gene is left open where the match is weak. Size tells how often a clone was seen (once, few, many) or the class of an expanded clone, and some rows leave it out.

D gene	V gene	CDR3 length	clone size	J gene	CDR3 DNA	CDR3 protein
.	TRBV4-1	16	few	TRBJ1-4	TGCGCCAGCAGCCAAGTGGGGGGGACCCCAAATGAAAAACTGTTTTTT	CASSQVGGTPNEKLFF
TRBD2	TRBV5-1	16	.	TRBJ2-3	TGCGCCAGCAGCTTGACTAGCGGGAGTCGCACAGATACGCAGTATTTT	CASSLTSGSRTDTQYF
TRBD1	TRBV9	15	medium-sized	TRBJ1-1	TGTGCCAGCAGCGTAGGGAGGACAGGAGGTACTGAAGCTTTCTTT	CASSVGRTGGTEAFF
.	TRBV27	15	.	TRBJ1-5	TGTGCCAGCAGTTTGAGTGTTGGGGGAAATCAGCCCCAGCATTTT	CASSLSVGGNQPQHF
.	TRBV28	11	.	TRBJ1-1	TGTGCCAGCAGTTTAAGGGCTGAAGCTTTCTTT	CASSLRAEAFF
.	TRBV5-4	13	.	TRBJ1-2	TGTGCCAGCAGCTTACCGGATCCTGGGAAGTACACCTTC	CASSLPDPGKYTF
.	TRBV5-6	14	.	TRBJ2-5	TGTGCCAGCAGCCTCCGGTCAGGGCAAGAGACCCAGTACTTC	CASSLRSGQETQYF
TRBD1	TRBV18	17	.	TRBJ2-7	TGTGCCAGCTCACCGCTCGACGGGGGGACAGGGGGGCGGGAGCAGTACTTC	CASSPLDGGTGGREQYF
TRBD1	TRBV10-3	14	once	TRBJ2-7	TGTGCCATCACCCGGACAGGGGAGGCTTACGAGCAGTACTTC	CAITRTGEAYEQYF
TRBD1	TRBV5-4	14	.	TRBJ2-5	TGTGCCAGCAGCTTACAGGGGGCGTTAGAGACCCAGTACTTC	CASSLQGALETQYF
.	TRBV7-9	18	.	TRBJ1-3	TGTGCCAGCATTGCCAGGGAACAAACGGGGGCGCCAGGAAACACCATATATTTT	CASIAREQTGAPGNTIYF
TRBD1	TRBV4-1	14	.	TRBJ1-1	TGCGCCAGCAGCGGCCGGGACAGGGACACTGAAGCTTTCTTT	CASSGRDRDTEAFF
.	TRBV18	12	.	TRBJ2-1	TGTGCCAGCTCACCCCTCGGCAATGAGCAGTTCTTC	CASSPLGNEQFF
TRBD1	TRBV19	17	once	TRBJ1-1	TGTGCCAGTAGTAGGGGACAGGGGGCGCCTCTGAACACTGAAGCTTTCTTT	CASSRGQGAPLNTEAFF
TRBD1	TRBV10-3	14	.	TRBJ1-2	TGTGCCATCAGTGAGGGCCCAGGGGGCGATGGCTACACCTTC	CAISEGPGGDGYTF
.	TRBV30	12	.	TRBJ1-4	TGTGCCTGGAGCATGTTGCGTGAAAAACTGTTTTTT	CAWSMLREKLFF
.	TRBV19	15	.	TRBJ1-3	TGTGCCAGTAGCGACAGCCGAAACTCTGGAAACACCATATATTTT	CASSDSRNSGNTIYF
TRBD1	TRBV19	14	.	TRBJ2-3	TGTGCCAGTAGCGGGGGACAGGGGCCAGATACGCAGTATTTT	CASSGGQGPDTQYF
TRBD1	TRBV28	17	.	TRBJ1-2	TGTGCCAGCACCCCCGCTGGGACAGCAAGGGATCAAGGGGGCTACACCTTC	CASTPAGTARDQGGYTF
TRBD1	TRBV5-1	16	.	TRBJ1-2	TGCGCCAGCAGCTTGGGCGGTACAGGGGGCGGCTATGGCTACACCTTC	CASSLGGTGGGYGYTF
.	TRBV19	12	.	TRBJ2-5	TGTGCCAGTAGTATAGGTGGAGAGACCCAGTACTTC	CASSIGGETQYF
TRBD1	TRBV19	16	once	TRBJ1-5	TGTGCCAGTAGTATACGGACAGGTGGAGATGGTCAGCCCCAGCATTTT	CASSIRTGGDGQPQHF
TRBD2	TRBV5-1	14	.	TRBJ2-1	TGCGCCAGCAGCTTGGTGGCGGGGGGGAATGAGCAGTTCTTC	CASSLVAGGNEQFF
.	TRBV10-3	14	.	TRBJ1-5	TGTGCCATCAGTGAGAGGCAGGGCAATCAGCCCCAGCATTTT	CAISERQGNQPQHF
.	TRBV18	14	.	TRBJ2-3	TGTGCCAGCTCACCAACGACAGGGAGGAATACGCAGTATTTT	CASSPTTGRNTQYF
.	TRBV4-2	16	.	TRBJ1-5	TGTGCCAGCAGCCAGTCGGGACGCCGCCACGATCAGCCCCAGCATTTT	CASSQSGRRHDQPQHF
TRBD1	TRBV27	15	.	TRBJ2-7	TGTGCCAGCAGTTTACTGGGACAGGGGCCTTACGAGCAGTACTTC	CASSLLGQGPYEQYF
.	TRBV21-1	15	.	TRBJ1-6	TGTGCCAGCAGCAAAGTTTTGCCATCGGGTTCACCCCTCCACTTT	CASSKVLPSGSPLHF
.	TRBV2	13	.	TRBJ2-5	TGTGCCAGCAGTGAAGCTCCAAGAGAGACCCAGTACTTC	CASSEAPRETQYF
.	TRBV29-1	17	once	TRBJ2-5	TGCAGCGTTGGGGCCCCTCTGCGAGGGGGAGCCGCCGAGACCCAGTACTTC	CSVGAPLRGGAAETQYF
.	TRBV9	15	.	TRBJ2-2	TGTGCCAGCAGCGTTGAGGGCGTGAACACCGGGGAGCTGTTTTTT	CASSVEGVNTGELFF
.	TRBV12-5	16	.	TRBJ1-1	TGTGCTAGTGGTTTGGGTTTGAGCCAACGGTACACTGAAGCTTTCTTT	CASGLGLSQRYTEAFF
.	TRBV9	11	.	TRBJ2-1	TGTGCCAGCAGCGCGGACAATGAGCAGTTCTTC	CASSADNEQFF
TRBD2	TRBV9	14	.	TRBJ2-5	TGTGCCAGCAGCGGAGCGGGAGGAAGTGAGACCCAGTACTTC	CASSGAGGSETQYF
.	TRBV6-6	13	.	TRBJ1-2	TGTGCCAGCAGTTACTCGACCCGAGGGGGCTACACCTTC	CASSYSTRGGYTF
.	TRBV11-2	14	.	TRBJ2-2	TGTGCCAGCAGCTTAGAACGGGCCACCGGGGAGCTGTTTTTT	CASSLERATGELFF
.	TRBV5-1	15	.	TRBJ1-1	TGCGCCAGCAGCTTAGATGGACAGAAGAACACTGAAGCTTTCTTT	CASSLDGQKNTEAFF
.	TRBV20-1	9	.	TRBJ2-7	TGCAGTGCTAGAGAGGAGCAGTACTTC	CSAREEQYF
TRBD1	TRBV28	17	.	TRBJ1-5	TGTGCCAGCACCAACCGACAGGGGGCTGGAGGCAATCAGCCCCAGCATTTT	CASTNRQGAGGNQPQHF
.	TRBV5-6	14	once	TRBJ1-2	TGTGCCAGCACCCCTCGACAGGAACCCTATGGCTACACCTTC	CASTPRQEPYGYTF
TRBD2	TRBV7-3	16	.	TRBJ2-3	TGTGCCAGCAGCTTGACTAGCGGGTCGGCGACAGATACGCAGTATTTT	CASSLTSGSATDTQYF
.	TRBV11-2	15	.	TRBJ2-7	TGTGCCAGCAGCTTAGCACGGGAGTCGTACTACGAGCAGTACTTC	CASSLARESYYEQYF
TRBD1	TRBV6-1	18	.	TRBJ1-5	TGTGCCAGCAGTGAAGCCGGGACAGGGATGGGCGGGTATCAGCCCCAGCATTTT	CASSEAGTGMGGYQPQHF
.	TRBV5-1	14	.	TRBJ2-1	TGCGCCAGCAGCTTCGGGACTGAAGGAAATGAGCAGTTCTTC	CASSFGTEGNEQFF
TRBD1	TRBV4-2	14	.	TRBJ1-1	TGTGCCAGCAGCCTCGGACAGGCCGACACTGAAGCTTTCTTT	CASSLGQADTEAFF
.	TRBV7-2	13	.	TRBJ1-1	TGTGCCAGCAGTACAGGGTGGAGGACTGAAGCTTTCTTT	CASSTGWRTEAFF
.	TRBV28	16	.	TRBJ2-5	TGTGCCAGCGCCACCTACGGCAGGAGACCGCAAGAGACCCAGTACTTC	CASATYGRRPQETQYF
TRBD1	TRBV4-1	15	.	TRBJ2-3	TGCGCCAGCAGCACCCGGGACAGGAGCACAGATACGCAGTATTTT	CASSTRDRSTDTQYF
TRBD2	TRBV28	15	.	TRBJ2-7	TGTGCCAGCAGTTTTCGTGGACTAGCGGCCTACGAGCAGTACTTC	CASSFRGLAAYEQYF
.	TRBV19	18	.	TRBJ1-5	TGTGCCAGTAGTATCGGTAGGCGAACAGGCGTCTTGGATCAGCCCCAGCATTTT	CASSIGRRTGVLDQPQHF
.	TRBV5-4	12	once	TRBJ2-7	TGTGCCAGCAGCTTGGCCTCCTACGAGCAGTACTTC	CASSLASYEQYF
TRBD1	TRBV6-5	11	.	TRBJ1-2	TGTGCCAGCACAGGGGGCGCGGGCTACACCTTC	CASTGGAGYTF
TRBD2	TRBV7-8	14	few	TRBJ2-3	TGTGCCAGCAGCCCAAGACTAGCTGCGGATACGCAGTATTTT	CASSPRLAADTQYF
.	TRBV7-6	12	once	TRBJ1-1	TGTGCCAGCAGCCTGAGGGGGAAGGAAGCTTTCTTT	CASSLRGKEAFF
TRBD1	TRBV6-5	14	.	TRBJ1-2	TGTGCCAGCACCAAAACAGGGGACGGCTATGGCTACACCTTC	CASTKTGDGYGYTF
TRBD2	TRBV28	17	few	TRBJ2-2	TGTGCCAGCAGTTTATGGGGACTAGCGGGGGGGCCCGGGGAGCTGTTTTTT	CASSLWGLAGGPGELFF
TRBD1	TRBV13	13	.	TRBJ2-7	TGTGCCAGCAGCCGACAGGGGCCCTACGAGCAGTACTTC	CASSRQGPYEQYF
.	TRBV7-3	14	.	TRBJ2-3	TGTGCCAGCAGATTGGATGGGGCCGGAGATACGCAGTATTTT	CASRLDGAGDTQYF
.	TRBV10-1	16	.	TRBJ1-1	TGCGCCAGCAGCACGCAGGGATGGGGTATGAACACTGAAGCTTTCTTT	CASSTQGWGMNTEAFF